One sample yielded the 20 T cell receptor beta chains listed below, sequenced in a study of T cell repertoires in cytomegalovirus infection. From the reads, TCRdb called clonotypes with MiXCR, one entry per CDR3 protein. Here the sample spans some 400,000 distinct CDR3 sequences, 31% being singletons. Sequencing input: PBMCs. Source of these receptors: a human donor in good health (CMV status not recorded). Some clones in this sample may be carry-over from other donors' samples.

This clonotype was observed a few times. J is TRBJ1-5 and V is TRBV6-2 or TRBV6-3; D is undetermined. Germline CDR1 reads MNHEY; CDR2 reads SVGEGT. Trimming left V 7 bases short and J 4 bases short, with 8 bases between. This CDR3 spans 12 amino acids. The CDR3 region has the DNA TGTGCCAGCACTGACACTAATCAGCCCCAGCATTTT. Translated, it gives CASTDTNQPQHF.

Ten or more counts support this clonotype. The chain couples TRBV6-2 or TRBV6-3 to TRBJ2-2; no clear D. The V end lost 2 bases, the J end lost 5 bases, and 6 bases lay between the germline ends. The V gene's germline CDR1 is MNHEY and CDR2 SVGEGT. The CDR3 extends over 13 amino acids. The CDR3 here is CASSYRSTGELFF. In DNA form, the CDR3 reads TGTGCCAGCAGTTACAGGAGTACCGGGGAGCTGTTTTTT.

This clonotype was recorded at least ten times. The chain combines TRBV12-3 or TRBV12-4 with TRBJ2-3, with unresolved D. V dropped 6 bases and J dropped 2 bases, with 6 bases sitting between them. The CDR3 loop spans 12 amino acids. The CDR3, as DNA: TGTGCCAGCAGCCCTATCACAGATACGCAGTATTTT. This gives the protein CASSPITDTQYF.

This chain connects TRBV5-4 to TRBJ2-1; the match to TRBD2 covers 10 bases. Germline-derived CDR1 and CDR2 are SGHNT and YYREEE (reference sequence). This CDR3 comprises 16 residues. V lost 3 bases and J lost 4; bases outside the gene matches: 7. The CDR3 protein is CASSSGLADGYNEQFF. For the CDR3, the DNA is TGTGCCAGCAGCTCTGGACTAGCGGATGGGTACAATGAGCAGTTCTTC.

This chain uses TRBV24-1 with TRBJ2-7; 8 bases map to TRBD2. The CDR3 is 16 residues long. V trimming: 2 bases; J trimming: 6 bases; junction bases outside the gene matches: 11. CDR1 and CDR2 from the germline V gene are KGHDR and SFDVKD. CDR3 amino acids: CATSDSVGSGVGEQYF. In nucleotides, the CDR3 is TGTGCCACCAGTGATTCGGTGGGTAGCGGGGTAGGCGAGCAGTACTTC.

This clonotype was seen more than once but under ten times. The gene calls are TRBV7-9 and TRBJ1-2; D not certain. CDR1 is SEHNR and CDR2 is FQNEAQ in the germline V gene (reference sequence). V lost 1 base, J lost 7 bases, and 10 bases lay in between. There are 13 residues in the CDR3. The CDR3 is CASSLVRAAGYTF. CDR3 coding DNA: TGTGCCAGCAGCTTAGTCCGAGCAGCTGGCTACACCTTC. The full variable domain, with the rest looked up from reference TRBV7-9 and TRBJ1-2, is DTGVSQNPRHKITKRGQNVTFRCDPISEHNRLYWYRQTLGQGPEFLTYFQNEAQLEKSRLLSDRFSAERPKGSFSTLEIQRTEQGDSAMYLCASSLVRAAGYTFGSGTRLTVV.

This clonotype has ten or more counts. The chain recombines TRBV7-2 with TRBJ1-2; 8 bases are a match to TRBD1. J lost 0 bases, V lost 5 bases, and 5 bases had no gene match. Germline CDR1 and CDR2: SGHTA and FQGNSA. This CDR3 is built from 15 residues. CDR3 region: CASSVGQVTNYGYTF. In DNA form, the CDR3 reads TGTGCCAGCAGCGTGGGACAGGTCACTAACTATGGCTACACCTTC. The variable domain in full, completed from reference TRBV7-2 and TRBJ1-2, reads GAGVSQSPSNKVTEKGKDVELRCDPISGHTALYWYRQSLGQGLEFLIYFQGNSAPDKSGLPSDRFSAERTGGSVSTLTIQRTQQEDSAVYLCASSVGQVTNYGYTFGSGTRLTVV.

This clonotype turned up a few times. The V and J genes are TRBV6-6 and TRBJ1-6; 9 bases match TRBD1. V shed 2 bases and J 15 bases; nucleotides not matched to a gene: 8. The CDR3 has 14 amino acids. Germline V gene lookup returns CDR1 MNHNY and CDR2 SVGAGI (reference sequence). CDR3 sequence (DNA): TGTGCCAGCAGTTACAGGGACAGGGATCTTCTCCTCCACTTT. Translation gives CASSYRDRDLLLHF.

In this sample, this clonotype turned up a few times. V usage is TRBV27 and J usage is TRBJ1-1; 8 bases line up with TRBD1. Germline V gene lookup returns CDR1 MNHEY and CDR2 SMNVEV (reference sequence). V was pared by 8 bases and J by 11 bases, with 7 bases of the junction left unmatched. The CDR3 contains 11 residues. For the CDR3, the DNA is TGTGCCAGCTATAACAGGGGGGTGGCTTTCTTT. Amino acid sequence: CASYNRGVAFF.

This clonotype was observed a few times. The genes are TRBV19 and TRBJ2-5; D is perhaps TRBD2 (5 bases). The CDR3 consists of 13 residues. Trimming removed 5 bases at V and 2 bases at J, with 9 bases between. Germline V gene sequence: CDR1 LNHDA, CDR2 SQIVND (reference sequence). The CDR3 region is CASSPSIQETQYF. For the CDR3, the DNA is TGTGCCAGTAGTCCTAGCATTCAAGAGACCCAGTACTTC.

The rearrangement links TRBV19 to TRBJ2-3; 8 bases are a match to TRBD2. The V and J ends lost 2 bases and 2 bases, in that order; junction bases with no gene match: 9. Germline V lookup: CDR1 LNHDA, CDR2 SQIVND (reference sequence). The CDR3 runs to 17 residues. Here the CDR3 reads CASSISLRGDLTDTQYF. The CDR3 DNA reads TGTGCCAGTAGTATAAGTCTGCGGGGGGACCTCACAGATACGCAGTATTTT. The full variable domain, in which reference TRBV19 and TRBJ2-3 provide the parts outside the CDR3, is DGGITQSPKYLFRKEGQNVTLSCEQNLNHDAMYWYRQDPGQGLRLIYYSQIVNDFQKGDIAEGYSVSREKKESFPLTVTSAQKNPTAFYLCASSISLRGDLTDTQYFGPGTRLTVL.

The gene calls are TRBV7-2 and TRBJ1-5; D not resolved. V was clipped by 5 bases and J by 7 bases, with 12 bases between them. The CDR3 length is 13 residues. The germline gives CDR1 SGHTA, CDR2 FQGNSA. The CDR3 sequence is CASSRRVGQPQHF. CDR3 nucleotide sequence: TGTGCCAGCAGCAGGAGGGTTGGCCAGCCCCAGCATTTT.

This clonotype came up once. The junction departs from the called germline gene at one end, perhaps through a read error. The chain links TRBV20-1 to TRBJ1-1; D may be TRBD1 (5 bases). CDR1 DFQATT and CDR2 SNEGSKA come from the germline V gene (reference sequence). The CDR3 covers 15 residues. The CDR3 protein is CSARSWGVRNTKAFF. DNA of the CDR3: TGCAGTGCTAGAAGCTGGGGGGTCCGGAACACTAAAGCTTTCTTT.

The rearrangement links TRBV9 to TRBJ2-1; tentatively, D is TRBD2 (7 bases). Germline CDR1 and CDR2: SGDLS and YYNGEE. This CDR3 has 16 amino acids. With 6 bases removed from V and 2 bases from J, the gap between germline ends came to 18 bases. This chain's CDR3 is CASTVGGAETYNEQFF. Written as DNA, the CDR3 is TGTGCCAGCACCGTTGGGGGGGCCGAGACCTACAATGAGCAGTTCTTC.

A word on this clonotype: The missing conserved phenylalanine or tryptophan at the end of this CDR3 makes a read error likely. The J gene is TRBJ2-5, the V gene TRBV28; D might be TRBD2 (6 bases). V lost 0 bases and J lost 5, with 16 bases in between. This CDR3 has 16 residues. Germline CDR1 reads MDHEN; CDR2 reads SYDVKM. CDR3: CASSLWAEGPQETQYL. In DNA, the CDR3 is TGTGCCAGCAGTTTATGGGCGGAGGGGCCTCAGGAGACCCAGTACTTA.

This clonotype has more than one count but fewer than ten. V usage is TRBV19 and J usage is TRBJ1-1, with 8 nucleotides matching TRBD1. Germline CDR1 reads LNHDA; CDR2 reads SQIVND (reference sequence). CDR3 length equals 16 residues. V was pared by 4 bases and J by 6 bases, with 13 bases of the junction left unmatched. CDR3 nucleotide sequence: TGTGCCAGTAGTACCCGGGGACAGGTATTCTTGCCTGAAGCTTTCTTT. Protein product: CASSTRGQVFLPEAFF.

This clonotype was seen once. At one boundary the junction diverges from the germline segment, which might be a read error. This rearrangement joins TRBV7-6 to TRBJ2-7, with D tentatively TRBD1 (5 bases). The CDR3 has 13 residues. CDR1 and CDR2 from the germline V gene are SGHVS and FNYEAQ. CDR3 nucleotide sequence: TGTTCCAGCAGCTTAGGCACAGGCTACGAGCAGTACTTC. It yields the protein CSSSLGTGYEQYF.

This clonotype was observed at least ten times. The chain recombines TRBV7-2 with TRBJ2-1; D might be TRBD1 (6 bases). The V end lost 7 bases, the J end lost 3 bases, and 16 bases lay between the germline ends. This CDR3 is built from 15 residues. Germline V gene data show CDR1 as SGHTA and CDR2 as FQGNSA. The CDR3 here is CASKTDSPIYNEQFF. The CDR3 DNA reads TGTGCCAGCAAAACGGACAGCCCGATCTACAATGAGCAGTTCTTC.

This clonotype turned up a few times. This chain joins TRBV10-3 and TRBJ2-5; possibly TRBD2 for D (6 bases). Germline loops: CDR1 ENHRY, CDR2 SYGVKD. V was pared by 2 bases and J by 5 bases, with 12 bases between. The CDR3 loop spans 14 amino acids. CDR3 region: CAISEGRGRETQYF. The CDR3 DNA reads TGTGCCATCAGTGAGGGAAGAGGGAGGGAGACCCAGTACTTC.

V usage is TRBV14 and J usage is TRBJ2-5; D call uncertain. The CDR3 is 16 amino acids. Germline V gives CDR1 SGHDN, CDR2 FVKESK. The V gene lost 5 bases and the J gene lost 5 bases, with 21 bases spanning the gap. The chain's CDR3 is CASSFIASPMSETQYF. In nucleotides, the CDR3 is TGTGCCAGCAGCTTCATCGCAAGCCCGATGAGTGAGACCCAGTACTTC.